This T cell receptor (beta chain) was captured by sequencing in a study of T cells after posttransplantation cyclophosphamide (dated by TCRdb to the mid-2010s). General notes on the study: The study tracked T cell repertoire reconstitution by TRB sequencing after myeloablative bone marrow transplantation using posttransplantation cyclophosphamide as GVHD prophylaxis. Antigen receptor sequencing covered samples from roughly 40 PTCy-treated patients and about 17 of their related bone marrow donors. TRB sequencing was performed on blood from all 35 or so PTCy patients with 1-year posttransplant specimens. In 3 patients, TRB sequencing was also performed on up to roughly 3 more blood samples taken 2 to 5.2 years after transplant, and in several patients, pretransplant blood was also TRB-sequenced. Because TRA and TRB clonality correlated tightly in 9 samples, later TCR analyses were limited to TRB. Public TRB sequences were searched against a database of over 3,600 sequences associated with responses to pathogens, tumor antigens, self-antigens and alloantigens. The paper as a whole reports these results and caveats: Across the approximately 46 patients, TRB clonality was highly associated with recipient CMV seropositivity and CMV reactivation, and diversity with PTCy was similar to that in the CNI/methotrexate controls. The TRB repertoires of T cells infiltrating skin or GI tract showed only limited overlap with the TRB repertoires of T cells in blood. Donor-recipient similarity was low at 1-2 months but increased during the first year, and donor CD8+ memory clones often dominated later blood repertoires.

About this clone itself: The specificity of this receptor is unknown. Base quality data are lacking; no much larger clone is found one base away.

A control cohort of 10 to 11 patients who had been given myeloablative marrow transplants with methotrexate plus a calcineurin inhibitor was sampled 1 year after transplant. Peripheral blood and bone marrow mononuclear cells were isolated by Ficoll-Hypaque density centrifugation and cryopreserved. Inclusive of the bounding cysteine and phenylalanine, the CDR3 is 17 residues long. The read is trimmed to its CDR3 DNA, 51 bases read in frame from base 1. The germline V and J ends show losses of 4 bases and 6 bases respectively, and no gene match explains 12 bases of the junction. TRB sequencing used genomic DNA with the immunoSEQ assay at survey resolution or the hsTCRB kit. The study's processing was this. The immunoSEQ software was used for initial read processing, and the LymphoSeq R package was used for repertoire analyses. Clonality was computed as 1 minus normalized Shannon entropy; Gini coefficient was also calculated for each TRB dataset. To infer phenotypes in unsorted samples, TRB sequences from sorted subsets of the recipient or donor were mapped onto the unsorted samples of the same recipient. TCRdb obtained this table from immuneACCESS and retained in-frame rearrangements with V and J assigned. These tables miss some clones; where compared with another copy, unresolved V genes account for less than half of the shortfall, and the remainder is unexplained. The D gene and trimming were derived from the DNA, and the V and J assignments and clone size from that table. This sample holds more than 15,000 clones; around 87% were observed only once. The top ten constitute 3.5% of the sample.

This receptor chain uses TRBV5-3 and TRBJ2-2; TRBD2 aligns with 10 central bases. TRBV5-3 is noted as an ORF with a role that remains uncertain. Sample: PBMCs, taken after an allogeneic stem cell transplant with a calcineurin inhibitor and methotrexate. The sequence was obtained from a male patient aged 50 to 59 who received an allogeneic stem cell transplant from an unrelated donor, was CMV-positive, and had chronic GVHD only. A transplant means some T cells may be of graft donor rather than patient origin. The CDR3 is CARSTLAGAEFAGELFF. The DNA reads TGTGCCAGAAGCACCCTAGCGGGGGCAGAGTTCGCCGGGGAGCTGTTTTTT.